This T cell receptor (beta chain) was obtained from a study of cytomegalovirus exposure and HLA in healthy donors (TCRdb year 2017). About the full investigation: An earlier analysis of roughly 500 of the donors reported 250 to 300 Gb of sequence data and around 110 million unique TCR beta sequences from around 200 million T cells. High-throughput TCR immunosequencing, statistical association of individual TCRs with disease status, and machine learning were combined to predict cytomegalovirus infection status. Every repertoire in the discovery cohort had been generated on one and the same sequencing platform. The T cell repertoires of 700 or so subjects were profiled by immunosequencing and related to cytomegalovirus serostatus. Besides the first cohort of around 700 subjects, a separate validation cohort made up of over a hundred different subjects was used. A later analysis re-examined previously published TCR beta repertoires from several hundred donors and added high-resolution HLA genotyping to investigate patterns of TCR occurrence. The number of donors typed differed by locus, with about 629-640 for A, B, C, DRB1 and DQB1, roughly 520 for DQA1, under 610 for DPA1, and 450 to 480 for DPB1. To decide whether each TCR beta V gene segment behaved as functional or pseudogenic, an earlier analysis of some 540 of the donors relied on high-throughput TCR beta sequencing. HLA typing covered class I and class II loci at four-digit resolution. Because of strong linkage in the cohort, a few DR-DQ haplotypes were treated as single units for association and clustering. An early release covering around 630 HLA-typed donors comprised approximately 300 gigabases of sequencing data and tens of millions of unique TCR sequences. The study aimed to test whether cataloging public T cell receptors could reveal signatures of past pathogen exposure. Donor age, sex, ethnicity and CMV serostatus were compiled alongside the repertoire data. Of the approximately 400 genotyped donors, around 81% fell in the genetic ancestry cluster associated with self-reported Caucasian donors. The later analysis used no new phenotypic data to find candidate immune exposures, relying instead on TCR beta sequences and their occurrence across donors. A later genetic analysis took genome-wide SNP genotypes for about 55% of the roughly 700 donors and used that subset as a discovery cohort. Among about 410 genotyped donors of the cohort, an average of approximately 240,000 unique TCR beta nucleotide sequences was sequenced per donor, of which roughly 18% were non-productive.

The library relied on the immunoSEQ multiplex PCR assay. For the multiplex PCR, a mixture combining 60 forward primers for TCR Vbeta segments and 13 reverse primers for TCR Jbeta segments was used. Amplification of the CDR3 region of rearranged TCR beta genes was performed with a multiplex PCR assay on genomic DNA. On the Illumina HiSeq System, the amplified TCR beta libraries were sequenced as 87-base-pair reads. Processing in the source paper ran as follows. In a later analysis, tens of millions of unique TCR beta chains were counted across the roughly 670 repertoires, and roughly 11 million of these chains were shared by at least two donors. Raw reads were error-corrected and collapsed into unique sequences by a nearest-neighbor algorithm in which closely related sequences were merged to remove PCR and sequencing errors. CDR3 sequences were aligned to IMGT reference sequences to assign V, D and J gene segments. Each retained sequence needed at least a six-nucleotide match to both a V gene segment and a J gene segment. Rearrangements were called productive when the CDR3 lacked stop codons and stayed in frame with V and J; all others were non-productive. Following IMGT convention, CDR3 was defined as the stretch from the second conserved V-encoded cysteine to the conserved J-encoded phenylalanine. Sequences without an unambiguous match to a single V gene segment were excluded from the earlier analysis of almost 600 of the donors. In an earlier analysis of approximately 590 of the donors, V segments were called functional above 56.7% productive rearrangements and were called segregating when the between-donor standard deviation exceeded 5%. A statistical classification framework was developed to diagnose cytomegalovirus status using the catalog of TCR beta chain sequences. In a later analysis, TCR nucleotide sequences were compared against IMGT/GENE-DB human TR gene sequences so that V and J genes could be assigned. In a later analysis, CDR3 sequences and most-parsimonious VDJ recombination scenarios were assigned using the TCRdist pipeline. In a later analysis, every TCR beta chain was defined by the combination of its CDR3 amino acid sequence and its V-gene family, and reads without a unique V-gene family were dropped. To address suspected cross-contamination and a sequencing artifact, a later analysis removed a few hundred highly shared, low-generation-probability nucleotide sequences. A later analysis calculated a clonal expansion index for each public chain from normalized within-repertoire ranks of inferred template counts. In a later analysis, generation probabilities were computed with a VDJ recombination model fitted to out-of-frame rearrangements, and the resulting probabilities were checked against IGoR. A later analysis scored TCR-TCR, TCR-HLA and TCR-CMV co-occurrence with hypergeometric tests, applying a repertoire-size bias correction to TCR pairs. A later analysis estimated false discovery rates by permuting HLA or CMV assignments 20 times. In a later analysis, co-occurring TCRs were grouped using DBSCAN, with TCRdist sequence similarity added in when clustering inside HLA-allele-positive subsets. For co-occurrence clustering, repertoires with fewer than 30,000 or more than 120,000 public chains were excluded, along with four or five repertoires with anomalous nucleotide sharing. This immuneACCESS table, as held by TCRdb, lists in-frame sequences with V and J called but not all clones. Of the missing ones, under half trace to an unresolved V gene in checked studies; the others have no known cause. Clone size and the V and J calls come from that table; the DNA yielded D and trimming. The sample table records about 170,000 clones; less than 85% of these occur just once. 1% of the sample is in the top ten clones.

Summary of the overall study and its limitations: When HLA alleles, especially DR and DQ, strongly co-occurred, attributing TCR associations to individual alleles was difficult. Three of the identified cytomegalovirus-associated TCR beta chains were confirmed in vitro to be specific for cytomegalovirus antigens. Approximately 16 rarely observed V segments, including chromosome 9 orphons, were excluded from the earlier analysis of almost 600 of the donors because counts were too low. Immune exposure information for the cohort was limited to CMV serostatus. A later analysis reported that several top co-occurrence clusters appeared linked to parvovirus B19, influenza, CMV and Epstein-Barr virus. In a later genetic analysis, a missense DCLRE1C variant was associated with V-gene and J-gene trimming of TCR beta chains, and the association was replicated in an independent cohort. The study listed approximately 150 TCR beta chains as associated with cytomegalovirus. Sequencing depth was assumed to be roughly uniform across donors in the presence/absence analyses, though that assumption may not hold. A further reported finding was that TCR beta sequences accurately predicted the HLA-A and HLA-B alleles for most subjects in the first cohort. The classifier was reported to diagnose cytomegalovirus status with high specificity and sensitivity in both the original cohort and the validation cohort. In a later analysis, HLA-associated TCR beta chains were found to be more clonally expanded and to have lower generation probabilities than equally common non-associated chains. Linkage disequilibrium might explain the correlated functional status among segregating V segments, but an unknown experimental factor could not be excluded. A later analysis found that TCR association rates varied across HLA loci, with DRB1 alleles showing the most associated TCRs and HLA-C alleles the fewest. In a later analysis, most CMV-associated TCR beta chains were found to appear HLA-restricted, with HLA associations seemingly driven largely by CMV exposure. Broadly in line with IMGT annotations, most TCR beta V segments showed up in productive rearrangements about 90% or about 30% of the time in an earlier analysis of approximately 600 of the donors. This cohort had only TCR beta chains sequenced, and the lack of alpha or paired-chain data limited which features could be detected. The sequencing pipeline was judged likely to have produced a cluster of highly shared sequence variants as a technical artifact. In a later analysis, 15,000 to 20,000 TCR beta sequences were associated with specific HLA alleles at a false discovery rate of 0.05. The 87-base-pair reads could not distinguish some IMGT-functional V segments, including TRBV6-2 and TRBV6-3, so those segments were excluded. Because HLA typing was missing for some donors at each locus, association tests included only the typed subset. The authors suggested that the approach could potentially be extended to other disease states and immunological phenotypes. Across donors, most TCR sequences were observed very rarely, whereas some public TCRs were present in many individuals. A later genetic analysis reported fewer N-insertions in productive TCRs among donors in an Asian-associated ancestry cluster than the roughly 700-donor mean.

The cohort consisted of 600 to 750 healthy bone marrow donors. All cohort members were sampled while nominally healthy, although unrecorded immune exposures were likely present. The donor tested CMV seronegative, placing the donor among the approximately 360 seronegative members of the cohort. A peripheral blood sample was collected from each donor, and TCR beta sequencing was performed on peripheral blood mononuclear cells. The Qiagen DNeasy Blood Extraction Kit was used to extract genomic DNA from the blood cell samples. Compared with germline, V lacks 5 bases and J lacks 1 base; bases without a gene match: 3. The CDR3 spans 14 residues, from the cysteine through the phenylalanine. Left in the record is the CDR3 DNA by itself, 42 bases read in frame from the first base. CDR1 and CDR2, looked up from the germline V gene, are SGHRS and YFSETQ. Regarding this clone: This clone's antigen is unknown. It has no much larger one-base neighbor in the sample; base qualities were not kept.

The source is a boy under 10 years old in good health and CMV-seronegative. Sample: PBMCs. The V and J segments used are TRBV5-1 and TRBJ2-3, with 8 bases matching TRBD2. The encoded CDR3 is CASSSGGGTDTQYF. The nucleotide sequence is TGCGCCAGCAGTTCCGGGGGGGGCACAGATACGCAGTATTTT.